The text below deals with one TCR beta chain. In the original processing: Estimation of nucleated cell counts was performed using reference gene primer amplification. Only in-frame clones appear in the TCRdb table, and some are missing; sequencing was by immunoSEQ multiplex PCR. V and J calls and clone size follow that table, whereas D and trimming were derived from the DNA. The sample yields about 160,000 clones, 90% seen once. This sample was included in a study of blood T cell repertoires in COVID-19. Study-level information: From the United States, Italy and Spain came samples of acute and convalescent COVID-19. Sources were T cells, B-cell-depleted T cells, or PBMCs; the material itself was cDNA or gDNA.

The specimen sequenced was peripheral blood. This receptor was obtained from a middle-aged man with acute or convalescent COVID-19.

CDR3 in amino acids: CASSHIRGLAGVYEQYF. The CDR3 nucleotides read TGTGCCAGCAGCCACATCAGGGGACTAGCGGGAGTCTACGAGCAGTACTTC. V is TRBV13 and J is TRBJ2-7; TRBD2 matches at 14 bases. This CDR3 comprises 17 residues. With 5 bases clipped from V and 3 bases from J, the junction kept 9 bases outside the gene matches. The germline V gene has CDR1 PRHDT and CDR2 FYEKMQ (reference sequence).